These 17 T cell receptor beta chains came from one sample sequenced in a study of Graves' ophthalmopathy and Graves' hyperthyroidism. The authors amplified TCR beta CDR3 regions, and they did so from RNA transcripts for repertoire sequencing. First-round RT-PCR used HTBI primers; second-round multiplex PCR followed. TCRdb recomputed calls from the multiplex PCR reads with MiXCR, one row per CDR3 protein. The sample lists 1 million to 1.3 million distinct CDR3 sequences; approximately 35% were seen once. Sequencing input: peripheral blood or thyroid tissue (not recorded which). Receptors originate from an adult man with Graves' hyperthyroidism.

Written as DNA, the CDR3 is TGTGCCACCAGCAGTTTCGACGGGTTGGGGAAGACCCAGTACTTC. This gives the protein CATSSFDGLGKTQYF. V usage is TRBV15 and J usage is TRBJ2-5; D unresolved. Germline V gene data show CDR1 as LNHNV and CDR2 as YYDKDF (reference sequence). Trimming left V 3 bases short and J 6 bases short, with 17 bases between. The CDR3 runs 15 residues.

The rearrangement joins TRBV10-2 to TRBJ2-7, with D possibly TRBD2 on 6 matching bases. Trimming took 2 bases from V and 3 from J, leaving 11 bases between them. This CDR3 is 14 amino acids long. CDR1 WSHSY and CDR2 SAAADI come from the germline V gene. Here the CDR3 DNA reads TGCGCCAGCAGTGAGGCGGGATCTATCTACGAGCAGTACTTC. Its protein is CASSEAGSIYEQYF.

Regarding this clonotype: A clone one base away is much larger, so this may be a read error. The J gene is TRBJ2-7, the V gene TRBV7-9; D perhaps matches TRBD2 (5 bases). V gave up 5 bases and J gave up 3 bases, with 14 bases separating them. CDR1 and CDR2 from the germline V gene are SEHNR and FQNEAQ (reference sequence). The CDR3 consists of 14 residues. In DNA, the CDR3 is TGTGCCAGCAGCGCCGGGGTTCAGCACTACGAGCAGTACTTC. Protein sequence: CASSAGVQHYEQYF.

This chain links TRBV2 with TRBJ1-5, with D maybe TRBD1 (6 bases). Looked up from germline, CDR1 is SNHLY and CDR2 is FYNNEI. The CDR3 contains 17 residues. The CDR3 nucleotides are TGTGCTAGGGGGTCGGGACGCAGGATTTATAGCAATCAGCCCCAGCATTTT. Translating it yields CARGSGRRIYSNQPQHF. The full variable domain, completed using reference TRBV2 and TRBJ1-5, is EPEVTQTPSHQVTQMGQEVILRCVPISNHLYFYWYRQILGQKVEFLVSFYNNEISEKSEIFDDQFSVERPDGSNFTLKIRSTKLEDSAMYFCARGSGRRIYSNQPQHFGDGTRLSIL.

V gene TRBV29-1 combines with J gene TRBJ1-2; 7 positions match TRBD1. Losses at the gene ends were 8 bases for V and 4 bases for J; bases not matched to a gene: 16. The CDR3 totals 15 residues. Germline V lookup: CDR1 SQVTM, CDR2 ANQGSEA. The CDR3 is CSTRRTGTTIYGYTF. CDR3 sequence (DNA): TGCAGCACCCGCAGGACAGGCACCACCATCTATGGCTACACCTTC.

This clonotype was seen a handful of times. The chain has TRBV7-9 and TRBJ1-4, with a tentative D call TRBD1 (5 bases). The CDR3 contains 15 residues. Trimming removed 5 bases from V and 4 bases from J, with 14 bases in between. The germline CDR1 and CDR2 sequences are SEHNR and FQNEAQ (reference sequence). CDR3 loop: CASSPLGRRNEKLFF. The CDR3, as DNA: TGTGCCAGCAGCCCACTGGGACGGCGTAATGAAAAACTGTTTTTT. The whole variable domain, remainder taken from reference TRBV7-9 and TRBJ1-4, is DTGVSQNPRHKITKRGQNVTFRCDPISEHNRLYWYRQTLGQGPEFLTYFQNEAQLEKSRLLSDRFSAERPKGSFSTLEIQRTEQGDSAMYLCASSPLGRRNEKLFFGSGTQLSVL.

This clonotype was counted ten times or more. This rearrangement joins TRBV5-1 to TRBJ2-5; tentatively, D is TRBD2 (6 bases). Germline CDR1 reads SGHRS; CDR2 reads YFSETQ. The length of the CDR3 is 16 residues. V was pared by 2 bases and J by 5 bases, with 19 bases between. This CDR3 reads CASSFGLRRREETQYF. In nucleotides, the CDR3 is TGCGCCAGCAGCTTCGGCTTAAGGAGGAGGGAGGAGACCCAGTACTTC.

The table lists this clonotype with many counts. The J gene is TRBJ2-2, the V gene TRBV5-1, with 12 bases identical to TRBD2. The germline V gene encodes CDR1 SGHRS and CDR2 YFSETQ. V was clipped by 0 bases and J by 13 bases; unmatched bases: 7. The CDR3 totals 15 residues. DNA of the CDR3: TGCGCCAGCAGCTTGGCGACTAGCGGGAGAGGTGTGCTGTTTTTT. This gives the protein CASSLATSGRGVLFF.

The rearrangement uses TRBV5-1 and TRBJ2-7; 8 bases line up with TRBD2. V gave up 4 bases and J gave up 3 bases; unmatched junction bases: 9. The CDR3 has 15 residues. Germline CDR1 reads SGHRS; CDR2 reads YFSETQ. The CDR3 region has the DNA TGCGCCAGCAGCAAAGGAGCGGGAGTAGACTACGAGCAGTACTTC. It codes for CASSKGAGVDYEQYF.

The V and J genes are TRBV5-5 and TRBJ2-2; TRBD1 is a possible D gene (5 bases). CDR1 SGHKS and CDR2 YYEKEE come from the germline V gene (reference sequence). V shed 3 bases and J shed 6 bases, with 18 bases lying between them. CDR3 length: 16 amino acids. The CDR3 region has the DNA TGTGCCAGCAGCTCAGCAGGGAACGCATACCCCGGGGAGCTGTTTTTT. This encodes CASSSAGNAYPGELFF.

In its sample, this clonotype was seen a few times. This chain connects TRBV6-5 to TRBJ2-2; perhaps TRBD2 as D (5 bases). With 7 bases removed from V and 1 base from J, the gap between germline ends came to 10 bases. This CDR3 spans 14 amino acids. CDR1 is MNHEY, CDR2 SVGAGI, per germline. Written as DNA, the CDR3 is TGTGCCAGCACAATCGGGGAGAACACCGGGGAGCTGTTTTTT. This gives the protein CASTIGENTGELFF.

This rearrangement joins TRBV10-3 to TRBJ1-1; a weak D match, TRBD1 (5 bases). The germline V gene has CDR1 ENHRY and CDR2 SYGVKD. V lost 7 bases and J lost 2, with 17 bases in between. This CDR3 region has 15 residues. The CDR3 DNA sequence: TGTGCCATCACTCGGGGCCACTCTGGAAACACTGAAGCTTTCTTT. Its protein product is CAITRGHSGNTEAFF.

This clonotype was seen at least ten times. At one end the junction does not follow the germline gene, possibly because of a read error. As DNA, the CDR3 is TGTGCCAGCAGCCAAGATCCGCGAGAGACCCAGTACTTC. This gives the protein CASSQDPRETQYF. This chain joins TRBV4-1 and TRBJ2-5; no clear D gene. CDR1 is MGHRA and CDR2 is YSYEKL in the germline V gene. The CDR3 runs to 13 residues.

This clonotype was counted only a few times. The V call is TRBV30, the J call TRBJ2-7; D is unresolved. The CDR3 is 11 residues long. The germline CDR1 and CDR2 sequences are GTSNPN and SVGIG (reference sequence). This chain's CDR3 is CGYNVGYEQYF. The CDR3 DNA reads TGTGGATACAACGTTGGTTACGAGCAGTACTTC.

V and J are TRBV25-1 and TRBJ1-2; 7 positions agree with TRBD1. The germline V gene encodes CDR1 MGHDK and CDR2 SYGVNS. CDR3 length: 15 residues. Unmatched junction bases numbered 18, after V lost 10 bases and J lost 7 bases. CDR3 in DNA: TGTGCCACCAACCAGGCTCCTATACAGGGGTTTGGCTACACCTTC. Its protein product is CATNQAPIQGFGYTF.

The chain couples TRBV28 to TRBJ1-5; a possible D gene is TRBD1 (5 bases). CDR3 length equals 15 residues. V lost 5 bases and J 1 base, leaving 12 bases between the germline ends. CDR1 is MDHEN and CDR2 is SYDVKM in the germline V gene. The CDR3 here is CASSPGERSNQPQHF. CDR3 DNA sequence: TGTGCCAGCAGTCCGGGGGAGCGGAGCAATCAGCCCCAGCATTTT.

Turning to this clonotype: Relative to the germline gene, one junction end is altered; a read error may explain this. The J gene is TRBJ1-6, the V gene TRBV25-1, with D uncertain. Germline V CDR1 and CDR2: MGHDK, SYGVNS. This CDR3 contains 13 residues. CDR3 nucleotide sequence: TGTACCAGCAGACGATCCTATAATTCACCCCTCCACTTT. The encoded protein is CTSRRSYNSPLHF.